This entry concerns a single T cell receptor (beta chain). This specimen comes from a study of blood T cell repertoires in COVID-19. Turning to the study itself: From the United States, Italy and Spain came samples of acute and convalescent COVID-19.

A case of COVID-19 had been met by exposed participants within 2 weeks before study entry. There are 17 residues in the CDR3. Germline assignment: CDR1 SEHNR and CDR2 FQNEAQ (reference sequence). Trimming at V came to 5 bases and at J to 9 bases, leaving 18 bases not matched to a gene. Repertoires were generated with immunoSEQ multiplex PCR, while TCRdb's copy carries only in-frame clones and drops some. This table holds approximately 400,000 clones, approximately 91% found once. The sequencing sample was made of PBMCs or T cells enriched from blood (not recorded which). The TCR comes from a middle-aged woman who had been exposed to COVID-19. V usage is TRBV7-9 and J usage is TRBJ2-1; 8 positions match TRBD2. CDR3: CASSLGGLAGKSGEQFF. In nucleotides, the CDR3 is TGTGCCAGCAGCCTAGGGGGATTAGCGGGAAAATCGGGTGAGCAGTTCTTC.